This T cell receptor beta chain was profiled in a study of blood T cell repertoires in COVID-19 (dated by TCRdb to 2018 to 2021). Background on the whole study: The collaborator samples originated in the United States, Italy and Spain and spanned the acute and convalescent phases of COVID-19. The repertoires were made available in a free public database intended to serve as a resource for research on the immune response to SARS-CoV-2. The samples were drawn from two sources: the first 160 participants of the ongoing ImmuneRACE study, and 1,200 or so subjects contributed by 6 global collaborators. Subjects who had been exposed to COVID-19, were actively infected with it, or had recovered from it provided the deeply sampled blood TCRbeta repertoires that made up the dataset. HLA class I and class II types, where available, came from metadata supplied by the sample provider rather than from assay-based typing. The prospective study material was composed of cDNA or gDNA derived from T cells, B-cell-depleted T cells, or PBMCs. Sample metadata almost always included a de-identified subject ID, COVID-19 status, age in years and sex. Study-level results and caveats: How much clinical and demographic metadata was included differed by source and by participant, and the metadata was provided uncurated.

Comments on this clone: Which antigen it targets is not known. No per-base quality is available; no much larger clone lies one base away.

Collaborating institutions collected whole blood in K2EDTA tubes following their own protocols. Collaborator samples were shipped for TCRbeta analysis as frozen whole blood, isolated PBMCs, or DNA extracted from either sample type. TCRbeta CDR3 regions were amplified from genomic DNA by means of the immunoSEQ Assay, a bias-controlled multiplex PCR. Concerning the study's data processing: Within the assay, amplification of reference gene primers was used to estimate how many nucleated cells each sample contained. To quantify the absolute abundance of each unique TCRbeta CDR3 rearrangement, sequence reads were collapsed and filtered. For each sample, productive Simpson clonality was calculated as the square root of Simpson's diversity index over productive rearrangements. The clones in this table, taken by TCRdb from immuneACCESS, are in-frame only. Not every clone is retained; where verified, under half of the shortfall comes from an unresolved V gene, and the cause of the rest is unknown. V and J calls and clone size are as listed in that table; D and trimming were resolved from the DNA. For this sample there are around 150,000 clones; around 86% appear just once. Of the sample, about 3.5% is held by the ten largest clones.

The origin of this receptor is a man between 70 and 80 years old with acute or convalescent COVID-19. The sample was peripheral blood.

The CDR3 protein sequence reads: CASSMGPHQPQHF. The DNA sequence is as follows: TGTGCCAGTAGTATGGGGCCTCATCAGCCCCAGCATTTT. The chain is assembled from TRBV19 and TRBJ1-5, and possibly TRBD1, on 5 matching bases. The germline V gene (reference sequence) sets CDR1 to LNHDA and CDR2 to SQIVND. Spanning cysteine to phenylalanine, the CDR3 consists of 13 amino acids. This entry keeps only the CDR3 DNA: 39 bases, framed from base 1. The junction shows trimming of 3 bases on V and 5 bases on J, plus 8 bases between the germline ends.